The 2 T cell receptor beta chains in this list originate from one sample, sequenced in a study of blood T cells in healthy people across ages. Primed by a sample-barcoded 5' primer and a J-beta primer mix, a second PCR proceeded for roughly 7 to 11 cycles. TCRdb reprocessed the 5' RACE reads via MiXCR and lists one record per CDR3 protein. The sample lists about 810,000 distinct CDR3 sequences; about 37% were seen once. Sequencing was done on a sample of blood. The receptors were sampled from a man younger than 30 in good health.

There are many counts of this clonotype. This chain links TRBV20-1 with TRBJ1-2; no reliable D call. V was clipped by 3 bases and J by 1 base, with 12 bases between them. CDR1 and CDR2 from the germline V gene are DFQATT and SNEGSKA (reference sequence). The CDR3 runs 14 residues. Written as DNA, the CDR3 is TGCAGTGCTAGTATAAAGGATCTTAACTATGGCTACACCTTC. It encodes CSASIKDLNYGYTF.

Turning to this clonotype: One base away lies a much larger clone, so this may be a sequencing read error. The chain carries TRBV5-5 and TRBJ2-5; D is perhaps TRBD2 (6 bases). The J call may be incorrect, as the DNA end agrees better with TRBJ2-1. CDR3 size: 14 residues. Looked up from germline, CDR1 is SGHKS and CDR2 is YYEKEE (reference sequence). The CDR3 bases are TGTGCCAGCAGCTTTTGGGGGGTCCAAGAGACCCAGTTCTTC. It yields the protein CASSFWGVQETQFF.